What follows describes a single T cell receptor beta chain. Profiled with immunoSEQ multiplex PCR; TCRdb holds only in-frame clones, not every one. The sample lists millions of clones; approximately 95% were seen once. The data belong to a study of shared clonotypes between healthy human individuals. Study in general: Used for every donor were three CD4 naive, three CD4 memory, two CD8 naive and one CD8 memory plate.

V lost 6 bases, J lost 0 bases, and 21 bases lay in between. This CDR3 has 18 amino acids. Germline CDR1 MNHEY, CDR2 SMNVEV (reference sequence). This receptor was identified in a man between 18 and 35 years old in good health. Some clones in this sample may be carry-over from other donors' samples. V usage is TRBV27 and J usage is TRBJ1-3; D gene ambiguous. Sequenced sample: naive CD4+ T cells from PBMCs. Subset denoted: CD45RA+ positively selected. The CDR3 sequence: CASSPIRRERDSGNTIYF. The CDR3 DNA is TGTGCCAGCAGCCCGATCCGGCGAGAGCGAGACTCTGGAAACACCATATATTTT.